These 21 T cell receptor beta chains were all obtained from the same sample, sequenced in a study of tumor-infiltrating lymphocytes in primary liver carcinoma. Total RNA and DNA came together from approximately 20-30 mg of bulk tissue without cell sorting. A constant-region primer served to make TCR beta cDNA from roughly 480 ng total RNA. Modified slightly, ARM-PCR produced TCR beta libraries over three nested multiplex PCR rounds. PCR rounds one and two used TRBV1-TRBV30 forward primers with a C-beta reverse primer for around 11 cycles each. TCRdb re-derived calls from the multiplex PCR reads in MiXCR, one entry per CDR3 protein. The sample lists 25,000 to 35,000 distinct CDR3 sequences; about 79% were seen once. Sample: liver tumor tissue from sampling region 5. Subset in this sample: tumor region T5, tumor centre. The receptors originated from a man in his forties with primary liver carcinoma and hepatitis B virus infection.

As for this clonotype: This may stem from a read error, because a much larger clone lies one nucleotide away. The gene calls are TRBV28 and TRBJ2-3; D remains ambiguous. Germline values: CDR1 MDHEN, CDR2 SYDVKM. This CDR3 has 13 amino acids. DNA of the CDR3: TGTGCCAGCAGTTTAGGCTCCACAGATACGCGGTATTTT. This sequence encodes CASSLGSTDTRYF.

With regard to this clonotype: Mismatch with germline at one junction end may stem from a read error. This rearrangement joins TRBV4-3 to TRBJ1-1; D is undetermined. Germline CDR1 LGHNA, CDR2 YSLEER. CDR3 length: 13 residues. CDR3 nucleotide sequence: TGCGCCAGGAGCCATGATACCACGTCTGAAGCTTTCTTT. Translated, it gives CARSHDTTSEAFF.

This clonotype was seen a single time. The junction and the germline gene differ at one end; a read error may be behind it. The chain carries TRBV6-6 and TRBJ2-7, with D perhaps matching TRBD2 (5 bases). Per germline, CDR1 MNHNY and CDR2 SVGAGI (reference sequence). The CDR3 has 13 amino acids. This CDR3 is CASALGSSYEHYF. The CDR3 DNA is TGTGCCAGCGCGCTGGGGAGTTCCTACGAGCATTACTTC.

For this clonotype: Given a much more abundant clone one base away, this may be a read error. The chain employs TRBV5-1 and TRBJ2-2; the D gene is possibly TRBD2 (7 bases). Germline assignment: CDR1 SGHRS and CDR2 YFSETQ. Deletions cut 8 bases from V and 3 bases from J, with 14 bases between. CDR3 length: 14 residues. The CDR3 is CASKGGEDTGELFF. In nucleotides, the CDR3 is TGCGCCAGTAAAGGGGGGGAGGACACCGGGGAGCTGTTTTTT.

Points on this clonotype: One end of the junction varies from germline; a read error may be responsible. This sequence joins TRBV6-5 and TRBJ2-7; D might be TRBD1 (6 bases). Germline values: CDR1 MNHEY, CDR2 SVGAGI. CDR3 length equals 15 residues. The CDR3 loop reads CASSYSTQGYYERYF. For the CDR3, the DNA is TGTGCCAGTAGTTACTCGACCCAGGGGTACTACGAGCGGTACTTC.

Details on this clonotype: The conserved phenylalanine or tryptophan is not found at the CDR3 terminus, so this likely reflects a read error. No DNA is shown, since the ends of the CDR3 on it are uncertain; the CDR3 is the one TCRdb lists. The chain combines TRBV10-3 with TRBJ2-7; TRBD1, as called in the table, went unchecked against the DNA. The CDR3 comprises 12 residues, both ends counted. Germline CDR1 reads ENHRY; CDR2 reads SYGVKD. CDR3 amino acids: CAISEAGQEQYL.

Concerning this clonotype: At one end the junction does not follow the germline gene, possibly because of a read error. The gene calls are TRBV29-1 and TRBJ1-2; D gene unclear. CDR3 length: 11 residues. CDR1 SQVTM and CDR2 ANQGSEA come from the germline V gene. CDR3 sequence (DNA): TGCAGTGTTGTCCAAGGGAGTGGTTACACCTTC. This codes for CSVVQGSGYTF. Variable domain in full (rest from reference TRBV29-1 and TRBJ1-2): SAVISQKPSRDICQRGTSLTIQCQVDSQVTMMFWYRQQPGQSLTLIATANQGSEATYESGFVIDKFPISRPNLTFSTLTVSNMSPEDSSIYLCSVVQGSGYTFGSGTRLTVV.

The sample holds a few counts of this clonotype. CDR3 protein: CASSIQGTADTQYF. In DNA form, the CDR3 reads TGTGCCAGTAGTATTCAGGGTACGGCAGATACGCAGTATTTT. The chain is built from TRBV19 and TRBJ2-3; weak D call: TRBD1 (5 bases). Germline V CDR1 and CDR2: LNHDA, SQIVND (reference sequence). V lost 3 bases to trimming and J lost 4 bases, with 11 bases between them. The CDR3 loop spans 14 amino acids.

Of note for this clonotype: The junction does not match germline at one end; this may be a read error. V is TRBV29-1 and J is TRBJ1-3, with D perhaps matching TRBD1 (5 bases). The CDR3 sequence is 14 residues long. Germline V CDR1 and CDR2: SQVTM, ANQGSEA. DNA for the CDR3: TGCAGCGTTGAAAGGGCGGGGACTGGAAACACCATACATTTT. It encodes CSVERAGTGNTIHF.

On this clonotype: Mismatch with germline at one junction end may stem from a read error. The chain couples TRBV11-2 to TRBJ2-7, with TRBD1 matching 7 bases. The germline CDR1 and CDR2 sequences are SGHAT and FQNNGV. CDR3 length: 15 residues. CDR3 in DNA: TGTGCCAGCAGCCAAAACCCGGGACAGTCCTACGAGCAGTGCTTC. Amino acids: CASSQNPGQSYEQCF.

In regard to this clonotype: One end of the junction varies from germline; a read error may be responsible. The chain carries TRBV4-1 and TRBJ2-7; D perhaps matches TRBD1 (6 bases). The CDR3 length is 15 residues. Germline V lookup: CDR1 MGHRA, CDR2 YSYEKL. CDR3 nucleotide sequence: TGCGCCAGCAGCCAAGAGCCCTTCAGGGGACACGAGCGGTACTTC. Its translation is CASSQEPFRGHERYF.

V gene TRBV29-1 combines with J gene TRBJ2-7; possibly TRBD2 for D (6 bases). The V gene's germline CDR1 is SQVTM and CDR2 ANQGSEA. This CDR3 has 15 amino acids. V shed 0 bases and J shed 6 bases, with 18 bases lying between them. The CDR3 region is CSVEDPWRGNGEQYF. The CDR3 DNA reads as TGCAGCGTTGAAGATCCCTGGAGGGGCAACGGCGAGCAGTACTTC.

In the case of this clonotype: The germline gene is not matched at one end of the junction; a read error may be the cause. The chain recombines TRBV6-5 with TRBJ2-5, with 11 bases matching TRBD1. CDR1 and CDR2 (germline): MNHEY, SVGAGI. CDR3 length: 14 residues. Written as DNA, the CDR3 is TGTCCCAGCAGCACGGGACAGGGGGTAGAGACCCAGTACTTC. As protein: CPSSTGQGVETQYF.

This clonotype occurred many times. V and J are TRBV30 and TRBJ2-7, with TRBD2 as a possible D gene (6 bases). The V end lost 0 bases, the J end lost 6 bases, and 9 bases lay between the germline ends. This CDR3 is 12 amino acids long. Germline loops: CDR1 GTSNPN, CDR2 SVGIG (reference sequence). The CDR3 reads CAWSVWRGEQYF. The CDR3 DNA is TGTGCCTGGAGTGTATGGAGGGGCGAGCAGTACTTC.

As for this clonotype: One junction end disagrees with the germline gene, perhaps due to a read error. The chain is built from TRBV5-5 and TRBJ2-7; D remains ambiguous. Germline V lookup: CDR1 SGHKS, CDR2 YYEKEE (reference sequence). This CDR3 spans 13 amino acids. CDR3 bases: TGTGTCAGCAGCTTTGACATCACCTACGAGCAATACTTC. This codes for CVSSFDITYEQYF. The full variable domain, completed using reference TRBV5-5 and TRBJ2-7, is DAGVTQSPTHLIKTRGQQVTLRCSPISGHKSVSWYQQVLGQGPQFIFQYYEKEERGRGNFPDRFSARQFPNYSSELNVNALLLGDSALYLCVSSFDITYEQYFGPGTRLTVT.

The chain recombines TRBV12-3 or TRBV12-4 with TRBJ2-1; 9 nucleotides line up with TRBD2. This CDR3 region has 16 residues. V lost 3 bases, J lost 4 bases, and 7 bases stayed unmatched. DNA of the CDR3: TGTGCCAGCAGTTTCGGGCTAGCGGGGAGTTACAATGAGCAGTTCTTC. Protein product: CASSFGLAGSYNEQFF.

The rearrangement links TRBV6-2 or TRBV6-3 to TRBJ2-3; 8 nucleotides match TRBD2. The CDR3 is 17 amino acids. CDR1 and CDR2 (germline): MNHEY, SVGEGT. The V segment lost 9 bases and the J segment 3 bases; nucleotides outside the gene matches: 17. The CDR3 spells CASKKAGELTGTDTQYF. CDR3 in DNA: TGTGCCAGTAAAAAAGCGGGGGAGTTAACGGGGACAGATACGCAGTATTTT.

With respect to this clonotype: A junction boundary mismatches the germline segment, possibly from a read error. J is TRBJ1-6 and V is TRBV4-3; no reliable D call. From germline, CDR1 is LGHNA and CDR2 YSLEER. The CDR3 is 14 amino acids. The CDR3 protein is CVSSLDRGDSPLHF. The DNA for the CDR3 is TGCGTCAGCAGCCTTGACCGAGGAGATTCACCCCTCCACTTT.

Remarks on this clonotype: Given the absence of the conserved phenylalanine or tryptophan at the CDR3 end, a read error is likely. The DNA is left out, because the CDR3 cannot be placed on it with certainty; the CDR3 is given as TCRdb lists it. This chain links TRBV6-6 with TRBJ1-1; the table assigns TRBD1, which was not confirmed against the DNA. The CDR3 sequence runs 15 residues, both termini included. The V gene's germline CDR1 is MNHNY and CDR2 SVGAGI (reference sequence). The CDR3 loop is CASSSQTGQGGETFS.

By share, this clonotype counts as medium-sized. The chain is built from TRBV4-2 and TRBJ2-1; 14 bases fit TRBD2. Looked up from germline, CDR1 is LGHNA and CDR2 is YNFKEQ. Germline trimming cut 4 bases from V and 7 bases from J; bases unmatched to any gene: 12. CDR3 length: 18 residues. The DNA of the CDR3 is TGTGCCAGCAGCCTCAGCTGGGGACTAGCGGGAGTCAGGAATGAGCAGTTCTTC. As protein: CASSLSWGLAGVRNEQFF.

Notes on this clonotype: The junction and the germline gene differ at one end; a read error may be behind it. The chain joins TRBV12-3 or TRBV12-4 to TRBJ2-3, with D uncertain. The CDR3 totals 11 residues. CDR3 in amino acids: CACSSPAGQYF. The DNA for the CDR3 is TGTGCCTGCAGCTCCCCGGCTGGGCAGTATTTT.